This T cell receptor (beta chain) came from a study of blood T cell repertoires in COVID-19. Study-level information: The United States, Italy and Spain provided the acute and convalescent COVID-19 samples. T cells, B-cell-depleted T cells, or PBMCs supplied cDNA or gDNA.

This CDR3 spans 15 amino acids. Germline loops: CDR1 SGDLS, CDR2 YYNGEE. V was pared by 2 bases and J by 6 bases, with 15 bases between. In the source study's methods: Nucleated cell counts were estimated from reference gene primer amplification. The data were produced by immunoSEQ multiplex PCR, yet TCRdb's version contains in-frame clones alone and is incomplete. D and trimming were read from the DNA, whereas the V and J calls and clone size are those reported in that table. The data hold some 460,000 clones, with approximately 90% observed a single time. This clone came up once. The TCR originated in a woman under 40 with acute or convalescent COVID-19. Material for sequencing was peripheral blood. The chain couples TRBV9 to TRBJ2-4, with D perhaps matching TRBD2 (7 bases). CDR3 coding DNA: TGTGCCAGCAGCGTTTCGGGGGGCCCAGGAAACATTCAGTACTTC. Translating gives CASSVSGGPGNIQYF.